The clone carrying this T cell receptor beta chain has just a few counts. Antigen unknown. Some clones are missing from TCRdb's copy, which holds only in-frame ones; the method was immunoSEQ multiplex PCR. The repertoire consists of about 5,400 clones, with around half occurring once and the leading ten covering about 53%. Per germline, CDR1 SEHNR and CDR2 FQNEAQ (reference sequence). The CDR3 runs to 14 residues. The germline V and J ends were trimmed by 5 bases and 6 bases, with 14 bases remaining between them. The data were taken from a study of STAT3 mutations in large granular lymphocyte leukemia. Study conclusions and caveats: TCR clonotype switching after therapy occurred in 6 of 18 patients. In T-cell large granular lymphocyte leukemia, about half of patients showed multiple immunodominant subclonotypes.

The chain recombines TRBV7-9 with TRBJ2-1, with D possibly TRBD2 on 6 matching bases. This sequence was found in a woman aged 65 to 85 with T-cell large granular lymphocyte leukemia. Some clones in this sample may be carry-over from other donors' samples. Sequenced input: peripheral blood mononuclear cells. In DNA, the CDR3 is TGTGCCAGCAGCGCCAGACTAGGTGCCAATGAGCAGTTCTTC. Translated: CASSARLGANEQFF.